This T cell receptor beta chain appears in the sequencing data of a study of blood T cell repertoires in COVID-19 (dated by TCRdb to about 2020). As for the study more broadly: Samples from collaborators originated in the United States, Italy and Spain and spanned both the acute and convalescent phases of COVID-19. The material from the prospective study consisted of cDNA or gDNA derived from T cells, B-cell-depleted T cells, or PBMCs. Deeply sampled blood TCRbeta repertoires from subjects exposed to, actively infected with, or recovered from COVID-19 were included in the dataset. A freely available public database, intended as a resource for researchers studying the immune response to SARS-CoV-2, is where the repertoires were released. Samples came from the ongoing ImmuneRACE study (first 160 participants) plus 1,254 subjects from 6 global collaborators. Sample metadata almost always included a de-identified subject ID, COVID-19 status, age in years and sex. Where available, HLA class I and class II types were obtained from metadata supplied by the sample provider rather than from assay-based typing.

Whole blood was collected in K2EDTA tubes by collaborating institutions according to the institutions' own protocols. For TCRbeta analysis, collaborator samples were shipped as frozen whole blood, as isolated PBMCs, or as DNA extracted from either sample type. Overall study results and their limits: How much clinical and demographic metadata was included differed by source and by participant, and the metadata was provided uncurated.

The germline V gene specifies SGHRS as CDR1 and YFSETQ as CDR2. Trimming at the junction amounts to 5 bases on V and 1 base on J, and the germline ends lie 19 bases apart. The CDR3 runs 17 amino acids, cysteine and phenylalanine included. Kept here is only the CDR3 DNA, which spans 51 bases and is read in frame from base 1. In regard to this clone: Its target antigen remains unknown. No base-level quality is on record; no much larger clone is a single base apart.

TCRbeta CDR3 regions were amplified from genomic DNA using the immunoSEQ Assay, a bias-controlled multiplex PCR. Turning to the authors' computational methods: The number of nucleated cells in each sample was estimated by amplification of reference gene primers within the assay. To quantify the absolute abundance of each unique TCRbeta CDR3 rearrangement, sequence reads were collapsed and filtered. For each sample, productive Simpson clonality was calculated by taking the square root of Simpson's diversity index across productive rearrangements. Entries here come from immuneACCESS through TCRdb and include only in-frame sequences with V and J called. Some clones fail to appear in such tables; in the studies checked, an unresolved V gene covers under half of the shortfall, and the cause of the remainder is unknown. V and J calls plus clone size are reproduced from that table; the DNA served to infer D and trimming. The sample profile shows roughly 90,000 clones; 85% to 90% of them were found once. Approximately 1.5% of the sample belongs to the ten largest clones.

The clonotype was recovered from a human donor with active COVID-19. The donor label of this sample is uncertain. Recombination connected TRBV5-1 to TRBJ1-5; the D region possibly corresponds to TRBD1 (5 bases align). The sample was peripheral blood. The CDR3 reads as follows: CASRGTQGGVSNQPQHF. At the DNA level, the sequence is TGCGCCAGCAGAGGTACGCAGGGTGGGGTGAGCAATCAGCCCCAGCATTTT.